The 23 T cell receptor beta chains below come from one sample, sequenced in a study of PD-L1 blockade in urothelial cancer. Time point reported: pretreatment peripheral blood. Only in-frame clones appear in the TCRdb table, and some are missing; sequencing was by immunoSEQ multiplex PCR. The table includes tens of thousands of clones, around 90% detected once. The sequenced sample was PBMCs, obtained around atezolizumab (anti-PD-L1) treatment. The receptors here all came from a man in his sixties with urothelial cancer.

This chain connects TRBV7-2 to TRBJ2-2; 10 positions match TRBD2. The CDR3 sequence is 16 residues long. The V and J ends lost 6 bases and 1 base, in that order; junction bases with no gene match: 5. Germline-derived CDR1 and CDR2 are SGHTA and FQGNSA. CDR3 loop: CASSPPSGGNTGELFF. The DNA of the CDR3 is TGTGCCAGCAGTCCTCCTAGCGGGGGGAACACCGGGGAGCTGTTTTTT.

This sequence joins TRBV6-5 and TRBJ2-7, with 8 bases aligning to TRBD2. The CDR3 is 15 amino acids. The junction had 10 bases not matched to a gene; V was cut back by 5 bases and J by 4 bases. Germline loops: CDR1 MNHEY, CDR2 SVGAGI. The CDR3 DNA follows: TGTGCCAGCAGTAAAACCGGGACTAGATCATACGAGCAGTACTTC. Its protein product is CASSKTGTRSYEQYF.

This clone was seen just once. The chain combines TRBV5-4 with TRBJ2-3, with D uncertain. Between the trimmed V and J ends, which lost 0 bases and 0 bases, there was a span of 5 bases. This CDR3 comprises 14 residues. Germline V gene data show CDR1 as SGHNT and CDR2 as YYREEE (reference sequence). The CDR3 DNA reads TGTGCCAGCAGCTTGGTGTCTAGCACAGATACGCAGTATTTT. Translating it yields CASSLVSSTDTQYF.

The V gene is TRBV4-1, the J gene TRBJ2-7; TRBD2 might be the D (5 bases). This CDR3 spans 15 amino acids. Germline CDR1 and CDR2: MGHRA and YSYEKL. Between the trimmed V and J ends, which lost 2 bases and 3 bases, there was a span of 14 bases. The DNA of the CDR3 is TGCGCCAGCAGCCAAAGTACAGTAGACTACTACGAGCAGTACTTC. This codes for CASSQSTVDYYEQYF.

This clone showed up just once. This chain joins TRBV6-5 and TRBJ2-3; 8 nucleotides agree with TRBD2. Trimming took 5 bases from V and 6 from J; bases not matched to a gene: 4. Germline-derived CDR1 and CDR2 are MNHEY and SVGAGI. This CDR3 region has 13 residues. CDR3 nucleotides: TGTGCCAGCAGTCGGACTAGCCCGGATACGCAGTATTTT. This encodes CASSRTSPDTQYF.

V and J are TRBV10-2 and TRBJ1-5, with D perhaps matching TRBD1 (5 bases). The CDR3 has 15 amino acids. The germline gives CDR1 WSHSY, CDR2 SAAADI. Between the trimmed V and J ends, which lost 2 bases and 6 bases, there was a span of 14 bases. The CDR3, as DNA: TGCGCCAGCAGTGAGGGGGGGGGTTTGGGTCAGCCCCAGCATTTT. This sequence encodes CASSEGGGLGQPQHF.

CDR3 DNA sequence: TGCGCCAGCAGCGTGAGCGGGAGCCCCTACGAGCAGTACTTC. Translating gives CASSVSGSPYEQYF. The V gene is TRBV5-1, the J gene TRBJ2-7; 8 nucleotides agree with TRBD2. CDR1 SGHRS and CDR2 YFSETQ come from the germline V gene. V was pared by 4 bases and J by 2 bases, with 5 bases of the junction left unmatched. The CDR3 is made up of 14 amino acids.

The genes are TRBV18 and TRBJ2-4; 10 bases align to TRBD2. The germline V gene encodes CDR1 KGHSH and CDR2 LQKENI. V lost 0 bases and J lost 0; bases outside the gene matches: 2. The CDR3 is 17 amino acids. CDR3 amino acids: CASSPPTSGVAKNIQYF. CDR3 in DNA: TGTGCCAGCTCACCACCCACTAGCGGGGTAGCCAAAAACATTCAGTACTTC.

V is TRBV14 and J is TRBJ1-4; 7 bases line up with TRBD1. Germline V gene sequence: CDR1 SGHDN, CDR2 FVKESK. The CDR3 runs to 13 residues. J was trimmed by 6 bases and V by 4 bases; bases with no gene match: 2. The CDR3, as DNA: TGTGCCAGCAGCCCGACAGGGTATGAAAAACTGTTTTTT. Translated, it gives CASSPTGYEKLFF.

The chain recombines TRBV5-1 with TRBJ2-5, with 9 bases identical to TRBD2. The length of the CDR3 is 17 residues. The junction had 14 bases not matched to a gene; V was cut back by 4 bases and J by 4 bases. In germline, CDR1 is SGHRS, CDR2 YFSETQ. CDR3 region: CASSRAGGQLTTETQYF. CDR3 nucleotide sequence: TGCGCCAGCAGCCGAGCGGGGGGCCAACTTACCACAGAGACCCAGTACTTC.

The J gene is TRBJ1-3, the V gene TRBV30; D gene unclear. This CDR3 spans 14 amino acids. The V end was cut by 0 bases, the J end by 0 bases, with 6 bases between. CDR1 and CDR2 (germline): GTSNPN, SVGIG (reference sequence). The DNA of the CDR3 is TGTGCCTGGAGTGTGGACTACTCTGGAAACACCATATATTTT. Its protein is CAWSVDYSGNTIYF.

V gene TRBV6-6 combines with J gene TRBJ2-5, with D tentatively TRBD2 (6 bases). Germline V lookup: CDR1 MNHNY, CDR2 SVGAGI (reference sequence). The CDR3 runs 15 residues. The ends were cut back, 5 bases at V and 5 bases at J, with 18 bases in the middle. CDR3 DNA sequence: TGTGCCAGCAGTCCCAGCCGGGGGACCCGGGAGACCCAGTACTTC. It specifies CASSPSRGTRETQYF.

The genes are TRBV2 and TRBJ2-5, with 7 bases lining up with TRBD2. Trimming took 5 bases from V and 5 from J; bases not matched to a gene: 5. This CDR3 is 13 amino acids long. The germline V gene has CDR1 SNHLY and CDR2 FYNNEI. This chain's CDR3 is CASSSNSGETQYF. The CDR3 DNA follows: TGTGCCAGCAGTTCAAATAGCGGGGAGACCCAGTACTTC.

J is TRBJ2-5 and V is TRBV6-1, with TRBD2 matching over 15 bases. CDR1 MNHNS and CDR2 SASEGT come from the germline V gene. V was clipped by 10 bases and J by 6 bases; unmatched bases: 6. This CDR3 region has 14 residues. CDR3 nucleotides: TGTGCCATCGCCGGGACTAGCGGGGGGAAGACCCAGTACTTC. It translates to CAIAGTSGGKTQYF.

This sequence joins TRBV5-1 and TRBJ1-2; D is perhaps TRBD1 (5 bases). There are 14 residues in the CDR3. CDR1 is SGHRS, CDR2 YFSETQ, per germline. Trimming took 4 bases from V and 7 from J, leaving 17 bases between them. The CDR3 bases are TGCGCCAGCAGCCCTCGACAGAGGTCGGGTGGCTACACCTTC. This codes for CASSPRQRSGGYTF.

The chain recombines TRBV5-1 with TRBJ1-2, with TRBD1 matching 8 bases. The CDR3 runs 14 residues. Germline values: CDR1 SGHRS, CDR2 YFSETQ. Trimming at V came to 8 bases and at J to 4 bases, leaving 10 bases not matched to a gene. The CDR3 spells CASTEQGVGYGYTF. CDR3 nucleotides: TGCGCCAGTACTGAACAGGGGGTCGGCTATGGCTACACCTTC.

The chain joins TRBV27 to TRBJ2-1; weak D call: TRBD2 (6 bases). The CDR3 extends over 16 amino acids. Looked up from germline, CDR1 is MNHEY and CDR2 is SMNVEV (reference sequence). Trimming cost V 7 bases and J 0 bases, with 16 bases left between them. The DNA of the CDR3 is TGTGCCAGCACCCGCAAGCTGGAGGGCTCCTACAATGAGCAGTTCTTC. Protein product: CASTRKLEGSYNEQFF.

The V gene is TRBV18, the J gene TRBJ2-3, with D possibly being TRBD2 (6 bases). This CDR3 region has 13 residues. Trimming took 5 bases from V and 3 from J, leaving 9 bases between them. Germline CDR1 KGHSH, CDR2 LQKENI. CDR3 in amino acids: CASSSSGTDTQYF. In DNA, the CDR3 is TGTGCCAGCTCAAGCAGCGGGACAGATACGCAGTATTTT.

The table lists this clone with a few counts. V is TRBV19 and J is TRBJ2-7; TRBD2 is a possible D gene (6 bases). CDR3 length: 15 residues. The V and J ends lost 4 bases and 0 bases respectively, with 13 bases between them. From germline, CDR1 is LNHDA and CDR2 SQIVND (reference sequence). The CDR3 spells CASSNPGLNSYEQYF. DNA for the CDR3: TGTGCCAGTAGTAACCCGGGACTTAACTCCTACGAGCAGTACTTC.

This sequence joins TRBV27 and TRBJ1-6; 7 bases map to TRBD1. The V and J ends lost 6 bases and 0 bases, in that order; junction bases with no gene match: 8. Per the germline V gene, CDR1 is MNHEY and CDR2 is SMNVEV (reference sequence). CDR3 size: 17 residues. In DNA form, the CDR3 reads TGTGCCAGCAGAGGTGCAGGGGGGAGCTCCTATAATTCACCCCTCCACTTT. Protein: CASRGAGGSSYNSPLHF.

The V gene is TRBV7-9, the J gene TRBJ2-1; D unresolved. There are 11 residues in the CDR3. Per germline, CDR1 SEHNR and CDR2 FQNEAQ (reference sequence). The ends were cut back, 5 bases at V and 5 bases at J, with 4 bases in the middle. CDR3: CASSQNNEQFF. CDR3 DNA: TGTGCCAGCAGCCAAAACAATGAGCAGTTCTTC.

CDR3 nucleotides: TGTGCCAGCAGTGAATTTGCAGGGCCCGGGTCTGGCTACACCTTC. It specifies CASSEFAGPGSGYTF. The rearrangement uses TRBV25-1 and TRBJ1-2; possible D gene TRBD1, 5 bases. The length of the CDR3 is 15 residues. The germline gives CDR1 MGHDK, CDR2 SYGVNS. V gave up 1 base and J gave up 7 bases, with 16 bases separating them.

The DNA of the CDR3 is TGTGCCAGCAGTCCTACGACAGGGGGGAATACGCAGTATTTT. Protein sequence: CASSPTTGGNTQYF. The chain recombines TRBV28 with TRBJ2-3; 9 bases align to TRBD1. The CDR3 is 14 amino acids. V trimming: 5 bases; J trimming: 7 bases; junction bases outside the gene matches: 7. CDR1 MDHEN and CDR2 SYDVKM come from the germline V gene.